This is a list of T cell receptor beta chains from one sample in a study of Ad26.COV2.S vaccination and SARS-CoV-2 variants. The repertoire was sequenced with immunoSEQ multiplex PCR; TCRdb's copy has only in-frame clones and lacks some. The data show some 300,000 clones, about 85% seen once. This sample comprised peripheral blood, obtained in a trial of Ad26.COV2.S vaccine versus placebo. These receptors all stem from a person aged 18-60 years who received the Ad26.COV2.S COVID-19 vaccine or a placebo. The CDR3 runs from the conserved cysteine through the conserved F or W. Each record gives: CDR3 protein, V gene, J gene.

CASSPIWGTGELFF	TRBV9	TRBJ2-2
CASSSGVRDEAFF	TRBV27	TRBJ1-1
CASSEGQLTPPKYEQYF	TRBV28	TRBJ2-7
CASRRTNGKETQYF	TRBV3-1/TRBV3-2	TRBJ2-5
CASGLMGYGTNEKLFF	TRBV12-5	TRBJ1-4
CASSLEPGIYQPQHF	TRBV5-1	TRBJ1-5
CASSPHSGTGGRTEAFF	TRBV9	TRBJ1-1
CASSRTGRDYGYTF	TRBV18	TRBJ1-2
CASSSRGLRSNQPQHF	TRBV28	TRBJ1-5
CATSDANRARETQYF	TRBV24-1	TRBJ2-5
CASSPILYEQYF	TRBV28	TRBJ2-7
CASSQINRGGKETQYF	TRBV3-1/TRBV3-2	TRBJ2-5
CASSTTGRSMGGYTF	TRBV5-1	TRBJ1-2
CASSFSGANTNEKLFF	TRBV5-6	TRBJ1-4
CASSRGTSGRSPFGQYF	TRBV28	TRBJ2-7
CAISKTGSNTEAFF	TRBV10-3	TRBJ1-1
CASSLSVALETQYF	TRBV7-2	TRBJ2-5
CASSVGGQRLSYGYTF	TRBV9	TRBJ1-2
CASTIQGVRTGELFF	TRBV28	TRBJ2-2
CASSLTRSGELFF	TRBV7-3	TRBJ2-2
CASSLAAWVMNSPLHF	TRBV7-2	TRBJ1-6
CASSLWDKSYEQYF	TRBV28	TRBJ2-7
CASRPSQGDTEAFF	TRBV4-1	TRBJ1-1
CASSSGQGRNSPLHF	TRBV7-6	TRBJ1-6
CASSLDRVISPLHF	TRBV5-1	TRBJ1-6
CASSPGDGTLYNEQFF	TRBV5-1	TRBJ2-1
CASTYRDNSPLHF	TRBV27	TRBJ1-6
CASSYGVPYEQYF	TRBV6-5	TRBJ2-7
CASSRQAGAENNEQFF	TRBV4-2	TRBJ2-1
CASSQAGDRTYEQYF	TRBV4-2	TRBJ2-7
CASSLRGGVSTEAFF	TRBV5-4	TRBJ1-1
CASSQPTGGGFGELFF	TRBV5-1	TRBJ2-2
CASRLLREYGYTF	TRBV5-6	TRBJ1-2
CASSRINGGQETQYF	TRBV7-8	TRBJ2-5
CASSSDPGSFTDTQYF	TRBV18	TRBJ2-3
CASSLGVEQYF	TRBV11-2	TRBJ2-7
CASSLRATSHTDTQYF	TRBV5-1	TRBJ2-3
CASSARTDQFSNSPLHF	TRBV11-2	TRBJ1-6
CASSMTSGGRETQYF	TRBV3-1/TRBV3-2	TRBJ2-5
CASTLMGLAGGEDNEQFF	TRBV19	TRBJ2-1
CASSYDRGSGELFF	TRBV6-5	TRBJ2-2
CASSIYGPGGIHEQYF	TRBV19	TRBJ2-7
CASSLVADNQPQHF	TRBV28	TRBJ1-5
CASSPPGQPNYGYTF	TRBV18	TRBJ1-2
CASSLVWGVSTDTQYF	TRBV7-2	TRBJ2-3
CASSRDQQATNEKLFF	TRBV4-2	TRBJ1-4
CASIDSGSSYNEQFF	TRBV2	TRBJ2-1
CASSPHLGGNIPQHF	TRBV3-1/TRBV3-2	TRBJ1-5
CASSVGASGPGTDTQYF	TRBV9	TRBJ2-3
CASSVRRDRENTGELFF	TRBV9	TRBJ2-2